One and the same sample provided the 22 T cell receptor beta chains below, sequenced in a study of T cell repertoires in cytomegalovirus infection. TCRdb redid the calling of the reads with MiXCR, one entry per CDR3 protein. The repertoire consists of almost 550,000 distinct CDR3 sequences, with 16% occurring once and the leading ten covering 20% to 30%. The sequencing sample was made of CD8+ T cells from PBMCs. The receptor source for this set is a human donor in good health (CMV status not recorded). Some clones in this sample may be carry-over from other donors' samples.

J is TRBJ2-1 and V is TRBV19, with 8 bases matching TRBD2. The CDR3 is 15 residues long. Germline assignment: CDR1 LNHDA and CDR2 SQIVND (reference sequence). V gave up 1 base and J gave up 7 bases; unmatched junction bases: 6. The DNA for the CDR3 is TGTGCCAGTAGTATAGTTGCGGGGGGTAGAAATGAGCAGTTCTTC. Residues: CASSIVAGGRNEQFF.

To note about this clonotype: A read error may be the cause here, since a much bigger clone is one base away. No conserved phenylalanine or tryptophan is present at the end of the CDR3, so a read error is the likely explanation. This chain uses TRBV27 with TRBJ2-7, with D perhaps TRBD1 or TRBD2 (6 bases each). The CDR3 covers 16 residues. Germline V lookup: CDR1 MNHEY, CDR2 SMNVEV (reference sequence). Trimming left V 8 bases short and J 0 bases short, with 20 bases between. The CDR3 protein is CASGPRGRGGSYEQYL. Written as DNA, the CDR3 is TGTGCCAGCGGACCCCGGGGGCGTGGGGGCTCCTACGAGCAGTACTTA.

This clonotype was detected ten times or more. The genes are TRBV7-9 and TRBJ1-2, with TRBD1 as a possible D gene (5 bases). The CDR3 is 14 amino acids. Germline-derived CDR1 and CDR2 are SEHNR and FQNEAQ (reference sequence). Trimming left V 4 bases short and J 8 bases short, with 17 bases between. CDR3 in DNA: TGTGCCAGCAGCTCCTCGTGGGGGGAAGACGGCTACACCTTC. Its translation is CASSSSWGEDGYTF.

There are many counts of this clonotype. The CDR3 region has the DNA TGTGCCAGCAGCCCGCCGGGACAGGACCAAGAGACCCAGTACTTC. Protein sequence: CASSPPGQDQETQYF. The chain employs TRBV7-8 and TRBJ2-5; 8 positions agree with TRBD1. Germline V gene lookup returns CDR1 SGHVS and CDR2 FQNEAQ. This CDR3 is 15 amino acids long. Trimming cost V 5 bases and J 0 bases; bases outside gene matches: 5.

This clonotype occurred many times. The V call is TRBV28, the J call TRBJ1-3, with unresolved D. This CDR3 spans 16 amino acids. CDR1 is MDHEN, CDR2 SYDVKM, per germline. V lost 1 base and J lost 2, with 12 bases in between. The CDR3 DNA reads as TGTGCCAGCAGTTTATTCGGAGCTGCCGCTGGAAACACCATATATTTT. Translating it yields CASSLFGAAAGNTIYF.

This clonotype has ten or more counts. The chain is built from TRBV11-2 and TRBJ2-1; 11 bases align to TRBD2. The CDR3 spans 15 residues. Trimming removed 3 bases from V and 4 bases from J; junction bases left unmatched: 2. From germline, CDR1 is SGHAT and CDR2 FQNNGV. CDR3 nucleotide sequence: TGTGCCAGCAGCTTTGTAGCGGGGGGGTACAATGAGCAGTTCTTC. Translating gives CASSFVAGGYNEQFF.

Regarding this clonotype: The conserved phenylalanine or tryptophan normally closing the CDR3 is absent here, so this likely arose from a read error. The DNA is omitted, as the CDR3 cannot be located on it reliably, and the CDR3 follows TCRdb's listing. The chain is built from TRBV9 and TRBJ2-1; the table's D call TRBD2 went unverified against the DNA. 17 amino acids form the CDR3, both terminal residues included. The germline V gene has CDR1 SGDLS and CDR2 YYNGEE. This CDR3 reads CASSVDRGGLGLNEQLL.

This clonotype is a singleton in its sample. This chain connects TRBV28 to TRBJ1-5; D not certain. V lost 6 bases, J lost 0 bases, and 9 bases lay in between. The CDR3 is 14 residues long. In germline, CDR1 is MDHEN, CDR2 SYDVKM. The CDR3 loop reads CASSQGHSNQPQHF. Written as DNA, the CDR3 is TGTGCCAGCAGCCAAGGTCATAGCAATCAGCCCCAGCATTTT.

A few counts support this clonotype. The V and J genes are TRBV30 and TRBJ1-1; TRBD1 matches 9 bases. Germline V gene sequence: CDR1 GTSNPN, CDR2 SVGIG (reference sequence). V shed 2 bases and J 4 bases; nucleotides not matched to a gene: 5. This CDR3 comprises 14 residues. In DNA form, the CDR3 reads TGTGCCTGGAGTCCAGGACAGGGGAGCACTGAAGCTTTCTTT. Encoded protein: CAWSPGQGSTEAFF.

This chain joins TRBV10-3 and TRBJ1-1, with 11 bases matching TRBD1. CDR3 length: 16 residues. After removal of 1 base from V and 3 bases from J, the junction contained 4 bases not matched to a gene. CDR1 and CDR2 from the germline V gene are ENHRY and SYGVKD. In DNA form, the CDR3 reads TGTGCCATCAGTGAGTGGGACAGGGGGTCGGACACTGAAGCTTTCTTT. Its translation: CAISEWDRGSDTEAFF.

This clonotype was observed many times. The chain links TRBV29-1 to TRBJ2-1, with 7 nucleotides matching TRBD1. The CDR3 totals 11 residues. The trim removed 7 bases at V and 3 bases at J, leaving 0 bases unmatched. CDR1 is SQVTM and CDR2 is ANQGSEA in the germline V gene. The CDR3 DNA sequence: TGCAGCGGGGACAGCTACAATGAGCAGTTCTTC. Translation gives CSGDSYNEQFF.

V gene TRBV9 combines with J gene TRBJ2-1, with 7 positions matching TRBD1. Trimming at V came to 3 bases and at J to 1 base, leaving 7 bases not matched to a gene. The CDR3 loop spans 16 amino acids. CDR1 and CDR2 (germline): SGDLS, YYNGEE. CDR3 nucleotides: TGTGCCAGCAGCGCACCGACAGGGACATCCTACAATGAGCAGTTCTTC. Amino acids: CASSAPTGTSYNEQFF.

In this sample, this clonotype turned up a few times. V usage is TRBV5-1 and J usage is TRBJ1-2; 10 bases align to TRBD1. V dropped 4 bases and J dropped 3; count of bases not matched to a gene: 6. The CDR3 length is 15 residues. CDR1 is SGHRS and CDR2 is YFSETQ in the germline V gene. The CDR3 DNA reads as TGCGCCAGCAGCAGACTGACAGGGGGCGACTATGGCTACACCTTC. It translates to CASSRLTGGDYGYTF.

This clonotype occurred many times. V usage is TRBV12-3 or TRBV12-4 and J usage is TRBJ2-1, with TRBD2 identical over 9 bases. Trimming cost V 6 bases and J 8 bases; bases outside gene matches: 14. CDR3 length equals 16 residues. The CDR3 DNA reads TGTGCCAGCAGCCCTATAGCGGGGGCCTTAGTCCATGAGCAGTTCTTC. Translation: CASSPIAGALVHEQFF.

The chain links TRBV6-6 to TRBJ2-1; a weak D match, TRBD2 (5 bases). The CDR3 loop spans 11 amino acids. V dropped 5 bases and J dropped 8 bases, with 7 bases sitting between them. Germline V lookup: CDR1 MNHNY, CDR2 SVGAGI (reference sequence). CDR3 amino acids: CASSPRDEQFF. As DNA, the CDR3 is TGTGCCAGCAGTCCGAGGGATGAGCAGTTCTTC.

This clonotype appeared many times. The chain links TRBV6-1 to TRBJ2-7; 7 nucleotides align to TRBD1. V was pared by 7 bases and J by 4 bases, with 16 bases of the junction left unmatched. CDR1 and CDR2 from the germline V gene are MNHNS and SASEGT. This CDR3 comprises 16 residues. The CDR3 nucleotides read TGTGCCAGCAACCATCATCCTCAGACAGGGAAATACGAGCAGTACTTC. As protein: CASNHHPQTGKYEQYF.

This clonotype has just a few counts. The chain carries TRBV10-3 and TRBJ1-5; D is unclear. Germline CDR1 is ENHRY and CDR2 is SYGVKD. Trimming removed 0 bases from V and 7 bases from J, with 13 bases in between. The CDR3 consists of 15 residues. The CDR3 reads CAISESGREGQPQHF. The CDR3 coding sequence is TGTGCCATCAGTGAGTCCGGAAGGGAGGGCCAGCCCCAGCATTTT.

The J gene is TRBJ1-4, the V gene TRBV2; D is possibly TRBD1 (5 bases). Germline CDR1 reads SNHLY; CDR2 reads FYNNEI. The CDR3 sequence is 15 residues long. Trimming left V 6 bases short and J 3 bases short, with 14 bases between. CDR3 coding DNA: TGTGCCAGCAGGAAGACCGACAGCGCTAATGAAAAACTGTTTTTT. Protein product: CASRKTDSANEKLFF.

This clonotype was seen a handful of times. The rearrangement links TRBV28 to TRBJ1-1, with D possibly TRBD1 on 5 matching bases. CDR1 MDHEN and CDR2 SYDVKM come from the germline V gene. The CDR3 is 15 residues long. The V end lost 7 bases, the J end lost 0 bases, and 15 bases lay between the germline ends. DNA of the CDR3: TGTGCCAGCACCCCCGTCCAGGGTTTGAACACTGAAGCTTTCTTT. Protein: CASTPVQGLNTEAFF.

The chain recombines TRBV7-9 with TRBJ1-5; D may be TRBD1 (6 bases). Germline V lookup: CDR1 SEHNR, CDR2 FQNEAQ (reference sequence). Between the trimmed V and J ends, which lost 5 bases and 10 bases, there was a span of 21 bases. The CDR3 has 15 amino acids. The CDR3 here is CASSPPGADISPQHF. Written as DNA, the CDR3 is TGTGCCAGCAGCCCTCCGGGGGCGGACATCAGCCCCCAGCATTTT.

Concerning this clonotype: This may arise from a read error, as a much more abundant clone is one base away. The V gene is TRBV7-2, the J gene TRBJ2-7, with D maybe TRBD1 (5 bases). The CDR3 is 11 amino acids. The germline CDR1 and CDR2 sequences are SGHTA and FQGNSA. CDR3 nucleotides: TGTGACAGCAGCCAAAGGGGCGAGCAGTACTTC. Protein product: CDSSQRGEQYF. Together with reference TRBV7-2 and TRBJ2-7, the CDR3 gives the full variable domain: GAGVSQSPSNKVTEKGKDVELRCDPISGHTALYWYRQSLGQGLEFLIYFQGNSAPDKSGLPSDRFSAERTGGSVSTLTIQRTQQEDSAVYLCDSSQRGEQYFGPGTRLTVT.

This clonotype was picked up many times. CDR3 region: CASSPSISYEQYF. The CDR3 nucleotides read TGTGCCAGCAGTCCGAGTATCTCCTACGAGCAGTACTTC. This chain joins TRBV7-9 and TRBJ2-7; D gene uncertain. The germline V gene encodes CDR1 SEHNR and CDR2 FQNEAQ (reference sequence). The CDR3 sequence is 13 residues long. V was clipped by 6 bases and J by 0 bases, with 9 bases between them.